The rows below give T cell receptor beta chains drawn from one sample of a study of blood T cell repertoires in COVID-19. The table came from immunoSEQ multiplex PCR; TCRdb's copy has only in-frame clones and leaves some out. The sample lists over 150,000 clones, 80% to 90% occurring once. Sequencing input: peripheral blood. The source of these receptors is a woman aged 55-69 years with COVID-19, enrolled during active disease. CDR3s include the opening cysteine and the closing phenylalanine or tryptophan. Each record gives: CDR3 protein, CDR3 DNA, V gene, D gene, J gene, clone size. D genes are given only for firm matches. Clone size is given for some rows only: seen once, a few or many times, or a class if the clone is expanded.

CASSVRGRAGSGTGELFF,TGTGCCAGCAGCGTGAGGGGGAGGGCCGGGAGTGGCACCGGGGAGCTGTTTTTT,TRBV9,-,TRBJ2-2,-
CASSIPGQGHNSPLHF,TGTGCCAGTAGTATTCCAGGACAGGGCCATAATTCACCCCTCCACTTT,TRBV19,TRBD1,TRBJ1-6,-
CASSPGGPTGSYGYTF,TGTGCCAGCTCACCAGGAGGACCGACAGGGTCCTATGGCTACACCTTC,TRBV18,TRBD1,TRBJ1-2,-
CASRAQGGAGYGYTF,TGTGCCAGCAGGGCACAGGGTGGGGCAGGCTATGGCTACACCTTC,TRBV2,-,TRBJ1-2,few
CASSPQGARGEKLFF,TGTGCCAGCAGTCCACAGGGGGCACGGGGTGAAAAACTGTTTTTT,TRBV27,TRBD1,TRBJ1-4,-
CASLRTSNNEQFF,TGTGCCAGCCTTCGCACGAGCAACAATGAGCAGTTCTTC,TRBV6-9,-,TRBJ2-1,-
CASKLAGARTDTQYF,TGTGCCAGTAAACTAGCGGGGGCCCGCACAGATACGCAGTATTTT,TRBV19,TRBD2,TRBJ2-3,once
CASSSGQGIDTQYF,TGTGCCAGCAGCTCGGGACAGGGAATCGATACGCAGTATTTT,TRBV11-3,TRBD1,TRBJ2-3,-
CASSEAGLLRAFF,TGTGCCAGCAGTGAAGCGGGCCTCCTTAGAGCTTTCTTT,TRBV6-1,-,TRBJ1-1,few
CASSATGGRGEPQHF,TGTGCCAGTAGTGCCACAGGGGGCAGGGGGGAGCCCCAGCATTTT,TRBV19,TRBD1,TRBJ1-5,-
CASSYPRDSEAFF,TGTGCCAGCAGTTACCCGAGGGACAGTGAAGCTTTCTTT,TRBV6-2/TRBV6-3,TRBD1,TRBJ1-1,-
CASSESIGGTGELFF,TGCGCCAGCAGTGAGTCGATTGGGGGGACCGGGGAGCTGTTTTTT,TRBV10-1,-,TRBJ2-2,-
CASSLDQAENSPLHF,TGTGCCAGCAGCTTAGATCAGGCAGAAAATTCACCCCTCCACTTT,TRBV11-2,-,TRBJ1-6,-
CASKTGTVNTEAFF,TGTGCCAGTAAGACCGGGACAGTGAACACTGAAGCTTTCTTT,TRBV19,TRBD1,TRBJ1-1,-
CASSRLSSSTEAFF,TGTGCCAGCAGCCGACTATCCTCAAGCACTGAAGCTTTCTTT,TRBV3-1/TRBV3-2,-,TRBJ1-1,-
CASGHGNTGELFF,TGTGCTAGTGGTCACGGGAACACCGGGGAGCTGTTTTTT,TRBV12-5,-,TRBJ2-2,once
CASSLGQLFNEKLFF,TGTGCCAGCAGCCTTGGACAGCTTTTTAATGAAAAACTGTTTTTT,TRBV14,-,TRBJ1-4,-
CASSLPTSGSTDTQYF,TGTGCCAGCAGTTTACCGACTAGCGGGAGCACAGATACGCAGTATTTT,TRBV27,TRBD2,TRBJ2-3,-
CAPGSEGFSTGELFF,TGTGCCCCTGGATCCGAGGGCTTTTCCACCGGGGAGCTGTTTTTT,TRBV7-9,-,TRBJ2-2,-
CASSRDRGPNQPQHF,TGCGCCAGCAGTAGGGACAGGGGCCCCAATCAGCCCCAGCATTTT,TRBV5-1,TRBD1,TRBJ1-5,once
CASSLKREWEVTGELFF,TGCGCCAGCAGCTTGAAGCGGGAGTGGGAGGTCACCGGGGAGCTGTTTTTT,TRBV5-1,TRBD2,TRBJ2-2,-
CASSRDFLSSEQFF,TGTGCCAGCAGCCGGGACTTCCTAAGTAGTGAGCAGTTCTTC,TRBV28,-,TRBJ2-1,-
CAISTGAAGYGYTF,TGTGCCATCAGTACAGGGGCCGCAGGTTATGGCTACACCTTC,TRBV10-3,TRBD1,TRBJ1-2,-
CASSRTGGYQPQHF,TGTGCCAGCAGCCGAACAGGGGGCTATCAGCCCCAGCATTTT,TRBV7-8,TRBD1,TRBJ1-5,once
CASSLAGTGDSPLHF,TGTGCCAGCAGCTTGGCCGGGACAGGGGATTCACCCCTCCACTTT,TRBV5-6,TRBD1,TRBJ1-6,-
CASGPTYQETQYF,TGTGCCAGCGGCCCGACATACCAAGAGACCCAGTACTTC,TRBV2,-,TRBJ2-5,-
CATAPHGQPEKLFF,TGTGCCACGGCCCCTCATGGGCAGCCTGAAAAACTGTTTTTT,TRBV24-1,-,TRBJ1-4,-